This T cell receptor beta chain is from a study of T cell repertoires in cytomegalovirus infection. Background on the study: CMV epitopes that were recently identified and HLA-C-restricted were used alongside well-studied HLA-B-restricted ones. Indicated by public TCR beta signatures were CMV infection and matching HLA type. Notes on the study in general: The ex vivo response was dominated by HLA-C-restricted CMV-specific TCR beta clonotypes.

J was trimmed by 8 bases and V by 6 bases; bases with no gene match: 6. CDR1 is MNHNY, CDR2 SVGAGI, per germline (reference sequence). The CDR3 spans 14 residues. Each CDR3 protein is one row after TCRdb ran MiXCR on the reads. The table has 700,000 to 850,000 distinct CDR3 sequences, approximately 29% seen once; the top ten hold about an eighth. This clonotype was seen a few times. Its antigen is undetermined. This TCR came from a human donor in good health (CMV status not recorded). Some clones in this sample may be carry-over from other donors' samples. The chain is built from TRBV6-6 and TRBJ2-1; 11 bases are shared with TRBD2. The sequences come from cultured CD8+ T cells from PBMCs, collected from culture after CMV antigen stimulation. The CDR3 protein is CASRFSGGADEQFF. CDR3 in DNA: TGTGCCAGCAGATTTAGCGGGGGGGCCGATGAGCAGTTCTTC.